This TCR beta chain was retrieved from a study of T cell repertoires in cytomegalovirus infection. Turning to the study itself: It can be stated that public TCR beta signatures indicated CMV infection as well as a matching HLA type. The study's findings and limits: Within the response measured ex vivo, HLA-C-restricted CMV-specific TCR beta clonotypes were dominant. People with CMV and the relevant HLA were identified by cumulative public TCR beta family frequency.

As regards this clonotype: Antigen: not known. Its ends do not fully match the called genes, so a read error is possible.

From the reads, TCRdb called clonotypes with MiXCR, one entry per CDR3 protein. This sample has about 920,000 distinct CDR3 sequences, with roughly a third found just once. The length of the CDR3 is 13 residues. Per the germline V gene, CDR1 is SGHDN and CDR2 is FVKESK. The receptor was derived from a human donor in good health (CMV status not recorded). Some clones in this sample may be carry-over from other donors' samples. The material sequenced was cultured CD8+ T cells from PBMCs, taken from culture after CMV antigen stimulation. V usage is TRBV14 and J usage is TRBJ1-2; D gene unclear. The CDR3 nucleotides read TGTGTCAGCAGCCCCATGGGAGAGGATGGCTACACCTTC. It encodes CVSSPMGEDGYTF.